The present TCR beta chain was sequenced within a study of breast tumors, draining lymph nodes, adjacent tissues. Findings and limits, study-wide: Findings are consistent with lymph node origin and intratumoral expansion of most tumor T cells. Tumor repertoires ranked between lymph nodes and nontumor tissue in diversity, with V and J gene preferences. Tumor and nontumor repertoires were significantly more similar in luminal-like than in basal-like breast cancer. Tumor T cell lymph node origin was a supported hypothesis, not proven.

This clonotype has a handful of counts. Antigen specificity is unknown. Germline is not matched at one junction end, which may reflect a read error. The CDR3 runs to 13 residues. CDR1 is SGHDT and CDR2 is YYEEEE in the germline V gene. Samples came from axillary lymph nodes draining the breast cancer. Using its own MiXCR run on the multiplex PCR reads, TCRdb lists one record per CDR3 protein. The sample lists roughly 100,000 distinct CDR3 sequences, more than 30% occurring once. Sample: axillary lymph node tissue. The chain employs TRBV5-6 and TRBJ1-2; no definite D call. This TCR derives from a female donor with breast cancer. Some clones in this sample may be carry-over from other donors' samples. The CDR3 sequence is CANSTAQADGYTF. In DNA, the CDR3 is TGTGCCAACAGCACGGCTCAGGCGGATGGCTACACCTTC.